This T cell receptor (beta chain) was sequenced for a study of shared clonotypes between healthy human individuals (dated by TCRdb to about 2020). Looking at the study overall: The cohort comprised two women and a few men aged 18 to 49 years. For each donor, CD4 naive and CD4 memory were each run on three plates, CD8 naive on two plates, and CD8 memory on one plate. The study deeply sequenced blood TCR repertoires of 5 or 6 healthy adults to estimate repertoire size and the extent of clonotype sharing between individuals. Libraries were prepared and TCR repertoires were sequenced by different laboratories using diverse techniques, in order to increase sequencing depth and limit assay-specific biases. Per donor, leukapheresis produced somewhere between about 0.94 and 9.5 billion PBMCs. The full study reports these points: When four donors were compared, the shared fraction of clonotypes was about 5.4% for naive CD4, less than 4% for naive CD8, 2% to 2.5% for memory CD4, and 0.35% to 0.4% for memory CD8. Clonotypes shared by all four sorted-subset donors showed higher generation probabilities than non-shared clonotypes. The small number of donors limited the genetic and exposure-history diversity represented. Only blood was sampled, and tissue TCR repertoires likely differ from those in blood. Rarefaction of sorted-subset datasets indicated incomplete sequencing despite the large sequencing depth. Larger estimated clonotype richness was generally found for naive subsets than for memory subsets. Pairwise subsampling indicated that sequencing depth was expected to affect the degree of clonotype sharing among donors.

TCR CDR3 regions were amplified from genomic DNA by multiplex PCR using the deep immunoSEQ assay. For each cell subset, the extracted genomic DNA was distributed evenly across all wells of several immunoSEQ 96-well plates, and each plate served as one replicate. For sorted subsets, about 200 ng genomic DNA, equal to 30,000 to 35,000 T cell genomes, was loaded into each replicate PCR. Purified libraries were quantified with a Qubit 3.0 fluorometer, sized on a Bioanalyzer 2100, and re-quantified with the KAPA Library Quantification kit. Each immunoSEQ 96-well plate was sequenced on its own single-read 150-cycle Illumina NextSeq 550 flow cell. As for how the authors treated the data: Because the immunoSEQ output included only junctional sequences and no quality scores, the filtering could not be the same as the filtering used for full-length reads. To assign V/J genes and CDR3, sequences were annotated against IMGT germline references using PyIR, a Python wrapper for IgBLAST v1.9. Reads were removed for weak V/J assignments (E-value above 1e-6), missing CDR3, stop codons, out-of-frame junctions, or ambiguous translated residues. V3J clonotypes were defined by identical inferred V gene, J gene, and CDR3 amino acid sequence. To compute the percentage overlap between repertoires, the number of shared unique clonotypes was divided by the size of the smaller repertoire. Repertoire richness was assessed with RTK rarefaction, the Chao1 estimator, and Recon v2.1 estimates of unobserved clonotypes. Generation probabilities for all TCRbeta clonotypes obtained by the gDNA method from several donors were computed using OLGA. TCRdb carries this immuneACCESS record with in-frame sequences only. Its versions omit some clonotypes, under half of them owing to an unresolved V gene in the studies checked, with the rest unexplained. Clonal size and the V and J genes are those of that table, whereas D and trimming came from the DNA. The sample yields around 2.3 million clones; approximately 94% were counted once. The ten largest clones capture more than 0.1% of the sample.

CDR1 SGHAT and CDR2 FQNNGV are derived from the germline V gene. The CDR3 runs 15 amino acids, cysteine and phenylalanine included. The CDR3 DNA has 45 bases and is translated from base 1. After removal of 1 base from V and 2 bases from J, the junction retains 5 bases not matched to a gene. Regarding this clone: Which antigen it targets is not known. Per-base qualities were not stored, and no clone one base away is much larger.

Healthy HIV-negative adults with no recently reported acute infections or vaccinations were included as donors. Only Caucasian adults living in Nashville, Tennessee, USA were represented among the donors. CD4+ T cells were enriched by magnetic negative selection, after which naive cells were positively selected on CD45RA and the negative fraction was taken as the memory subset. After blood collection by leukapheresis, PBMCs were isolated using Ficoll-Histopaque density gradient centrifugation and then cryopreserved in the vapor phase of liquid nitrogen. Purity and quantity of every magnetically sorted T cell population were checked by analytical flow cytometry. Each sorted fraction had its genomic DNA isolated and then quantified by UV absorbance on a Nanodrop 2000c.

Here the chain combines TRBV11-2 and TRBJ2-7; 7 bases in the middle match TRBD2. The specimen was naive CD4+ T cells sorted from blood. The intended sense of this specimen's cell subset or site label: CD45RA+ positively selected. This receptor was identified in a man between 18 and 29 years old in good health. The sequence in DNA is TGTGCCAGCAGCTTAGTGGCTAGCGGAACCTACGAGCAGTACTTC. It encodes CASSLVASGTYEQYF.